Below, 9 T cell receptor beta chains from the same sample are listed, as sequenced in a study of shared clonotypes between healthy human individuals. Clones were sequenced by immunoSEQ multiplex PCR, and TCRdb holds only the in-frame ones, with some missing. The sample carries 2 million to 2.5 million clones, more than 90% recorded once. Specimen: naive CD4+ T cells sorted from blood. As for subset: CD45RA+ positively selected. These TCRs come from a man aged 18 to 35 in good health.

The V and J genes are TRBV4-1 and TRBJ2-5; a weak D match, TRBD2 (6 bases). Between the trimmed V and J ends, which lost 0 bases and 7 bases, there was a span of 15 bases. The CDR3 length is 15 residues. Per the germline V gene, CDR1 is MGHRA and CDR2 is YSYEKL. The CDR3: CASSQEGLRPWTQYF. CDR3 DNA: TGCGCCAGCAGCCAAGAGGGACTGCGACCTTGGACCCAGTACTTC.

The genes are TRBV28 and TRBJ1-2, with D maybe TRBD1 (6 bases). V shed 4 bases and J shed 7 bases, with 19 bases lying between them. The CDR3 is made up of 15 amino acids. Germline CDR1 is MDHEN and CDR2 is SYDVKM. The CDR3 loop reads CASSSTGQRISGYTF. The CDR3 coding sequence is TGTGCCAGCAGTTCCACCGGACAGCGGATAAGTGGCTACACCTTC.

V is TRBV6-1 and J is TRBJ2-7; D remains unclear. Trimming pared 7 bases from V and 6 bases from J, leaving 16 bases between. The V gene's germline CDR1 is MNHNS and CDR2 SASEGT. CDR3 length equals 13 residues. The DNA of the CDR3 is TGTGCCAGCATCCCGATCCTAGACCTCGAGCAGTACTTC. Encoded protein: CASIPILDLEQYF.

A remark on this clone: At one end, the junction sequence differs from germline, possibly due to a read error. This same CDR3 is encoded by further DNA sequences in the sample. This rearrangement joins TRBV18 to TRBJ2-5, with TRBD1 as a possible D gene (6 bases). Germline CDR1 is KGHSH and CDR2 is LQKENI. The CDR3 sequence is 13 residues long. CDR3 nucleotides: TGTGCCAGCTCGCCACAGGGTGCGGAGACCCAGTACTTC. It encodes CASSPQGAETQYF.

The chain couples TRBV10-2 to TRBJ1-1; TRBD1 might be the D (6 bases). CDR1 and CDR2 (germline): WSHSY, SAAADI. Trimming stripped 6 bases from V and 3 bases from J, with 14 bases between. CDR3 size: 14 residues. The CDR3 here is CASRAGRGYTEAFF. The CDR3 DNA reads TGCGCCAGCAGAGCCGGGAGGGGGTACACTGAAGCTTTCTTT.

V gene TRBV6-1 combines with J gene TRBJ2-4; D call uncertain. V was clipped by 6 bases and J by 9 bases, with 18 bases between them. Germline V gene lookup returns CDR1 MNHNS and CDR2 SASEGT. The CDR3 length is 14 residues. The DNA for the CDR3 is TGTGCCAGCAGGACCGGGTCCCCCGCAGGCATTCAGTACTTC. Amino acids: CASRTGSPAGIQYF.

V gene TRBV11-2 combines with J gene TRBJ2-5; D is possibly TRBD1 or TRBD2 (5 bases each). Trimming took off 5 bases at V and 2 bases at J, with 15 bases between the two ends. From germline, CDR1 is SGHAT and CDR2 FQNNGV. This CDR3 has 15 residues. The CDR3 loop reads CASSREGQIQETQYF. The CDR3 nucleotides are TGTGCCAGCAGCCGTGAGGGGCAAATACAAGAGACCCAGTACTTC.

This rearrangement joins TRBV12-5 to TRBJ1-1; tentative D call: TRBD1 (5 bases). V lost 6 bases and J 3 bases, leaving 11 bases between the germline ends. The CDR3 has 13 residues. The germline V gene encodes CDR1 LGHNT and CDR2 FRNRAP. The CDR3 loop reads CASGNMGDTEAFF. CDR3 DNA: TGTGCTAGTGGCAATATGGGGGACACTGAAGCTTTCTTT. Together with reference TRBV12-5 and TRBJ1-1, the CDR3 gives the full variable domain: DARVTQTPRHKVTEMGQEVTMRCQPILGHNTVFWYRQTMMQGLELLAYFRNRAPLDDSGMPKDRFSAEMPDATLATLKIQPSEPRDSAVYFCASGNMGDTEAFFGQGTRLTVV.

In the case of this clone: Other DNA sequences of this sample code for an identical CDR3. V usage is TRBV5-1 and J usage is TRBJ1-1; D possibly corresponds to TRBD1 (6 bases). The CDR3 has 14 amino acids. Germline values: CDR1 SGHRS, CDR2 YFSETQ. V lost 0 bases and J lost 5, with 11 bases in between. CDR3 loop: CASSLDRVRTEAFF. CDR3 DNA: TGCGCCAGCAGCTTGGACAGGGTACGTACTGAAGCTTTCTTT.